This T cell receptor (beta chain) was sequenced in a study of patients and donors after allogeneic stem cell transplantation. TCRdb itself ran the RT-PCR reads through MiXCR, one entry per CDR3 protein. This sample yields about a million distinct CDR3 sequences, of which around 17% are seen a single time; roughly 6% belongs to the top ten. CDR1 SGHAT and CDR2 FQNNGV come from the germline V gene. The CDR3 loop spans 17 amino acids. V shed 0 bases and J 5 bases; nucleotides not matched to a gene: 11. The source of this sequence is a human donor who was either an allogeneic HSCT recipient or a stem cell or donor lymphocyte infusion donor (not recorded which). It is not recorded whose cells these are; they may come from a transplant donor. The J gene is TRBJ2-5, the V gene TRBV11-2; TRBD2 aligns across 8 bases. The sequenced sample was blood, either unsorted or a sorted T cell fraction (not recorded which). The CDR3 DNA follows: TGTGCCAGCAGCTTAGATCTCGGTAGCGGGGTGCGGGAGACCCAGTACTTC. Translation: CASSLDLGSGVRETQYF. Full variable domain (remainder filled in from reference TRBV11-2 and TRBJ2-5): EAGVAQSPRYKIIEKRQSVAFWCNPISGHATLYWYQQILGQGPKLLIQFQNNGVVDDSQLPKDRFSAERLKGVDSTLKIQPAKLEDSAVYLCASSLDLGSGVRETQYFGPGTRLLVL.